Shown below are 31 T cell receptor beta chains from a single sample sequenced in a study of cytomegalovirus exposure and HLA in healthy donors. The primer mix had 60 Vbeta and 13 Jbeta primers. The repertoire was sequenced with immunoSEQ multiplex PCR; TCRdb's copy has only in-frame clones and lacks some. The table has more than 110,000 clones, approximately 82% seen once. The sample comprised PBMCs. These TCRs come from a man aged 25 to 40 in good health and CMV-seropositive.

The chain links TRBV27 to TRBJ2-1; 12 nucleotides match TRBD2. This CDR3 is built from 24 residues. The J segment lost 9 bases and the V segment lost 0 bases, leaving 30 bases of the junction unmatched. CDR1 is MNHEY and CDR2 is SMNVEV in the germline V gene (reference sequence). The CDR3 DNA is TGTGCCAGCAGTTTATCCTACGGTCTATCACTAGCGGGAGGCCCCACCCCCGAATATGGTGAGCAGTTCTTC. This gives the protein CASSLSYGLSLAGGPTPEYGEQFF.

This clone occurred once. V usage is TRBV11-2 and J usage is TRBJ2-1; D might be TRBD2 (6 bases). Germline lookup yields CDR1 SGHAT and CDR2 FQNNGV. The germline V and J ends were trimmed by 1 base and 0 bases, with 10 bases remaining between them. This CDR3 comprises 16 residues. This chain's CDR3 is CASSLARGGSYNEQFF. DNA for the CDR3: TGTGCCAGCAGCTTAGCACGGGGAGGCTCCTACAATGAGCAGTTCTTC.

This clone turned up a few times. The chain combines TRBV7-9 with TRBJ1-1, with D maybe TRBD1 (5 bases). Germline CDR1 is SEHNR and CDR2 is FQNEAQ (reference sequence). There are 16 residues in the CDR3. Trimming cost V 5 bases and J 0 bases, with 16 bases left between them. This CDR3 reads CASSPSEGRMNTEAFF. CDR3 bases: TGTGCCAGCAGCCCCTCCGAGGGGAGGATGAACACTGAAGCTTTCTTT. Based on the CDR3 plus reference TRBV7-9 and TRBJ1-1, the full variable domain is DTGVSQNPRHKITKRGQNVTFRCDPISEHNRLYWYRQTLGQGPEFLTYFQNEAQLEKSRLLSDRFSAERPKGSFSTLEIQRTEQGDSAMYLCASSPSEGRMNTEAFFGQGTRLTVV.

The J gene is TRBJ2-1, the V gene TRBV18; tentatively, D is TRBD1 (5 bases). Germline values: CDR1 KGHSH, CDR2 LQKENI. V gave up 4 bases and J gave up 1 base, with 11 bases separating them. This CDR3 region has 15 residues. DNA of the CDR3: TGTGCCAGCTCACAAGGGGAAGGGTCCTACAATGAGCAGTTCTTC. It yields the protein CASSQGEGSYNEQFF.

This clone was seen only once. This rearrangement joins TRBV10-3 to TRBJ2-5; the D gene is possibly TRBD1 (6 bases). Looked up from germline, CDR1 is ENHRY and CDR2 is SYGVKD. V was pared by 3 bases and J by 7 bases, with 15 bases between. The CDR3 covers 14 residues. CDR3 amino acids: CAISDPDRGGTQYF. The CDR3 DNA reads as TGTGCCATCAGTGATCCCGACCGAGGGGGGACCCAGTACTTC.

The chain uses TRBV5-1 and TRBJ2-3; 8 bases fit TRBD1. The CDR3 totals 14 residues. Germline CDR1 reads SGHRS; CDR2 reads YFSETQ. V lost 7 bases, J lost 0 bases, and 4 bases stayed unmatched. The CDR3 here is CASRTGPSTDTQYF. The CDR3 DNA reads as TGCGCCAGCCGGACAGGGCCTAGCACAGATACGCAGTATTTT.

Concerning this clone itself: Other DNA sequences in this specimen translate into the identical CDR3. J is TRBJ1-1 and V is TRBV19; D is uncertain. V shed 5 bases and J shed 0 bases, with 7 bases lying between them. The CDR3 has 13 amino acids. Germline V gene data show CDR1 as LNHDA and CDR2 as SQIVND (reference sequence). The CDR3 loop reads CASSPTVNTEAFF. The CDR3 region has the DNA TGTGCCAGTAGTCCCACGGTGAACACTGAAGCTTTCTTT.

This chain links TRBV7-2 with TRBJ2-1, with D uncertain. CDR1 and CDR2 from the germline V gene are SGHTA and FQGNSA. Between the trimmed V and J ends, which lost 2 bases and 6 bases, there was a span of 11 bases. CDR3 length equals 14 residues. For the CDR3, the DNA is TGTGCCAGCAGCTTATCTAGAGTGAGCAATGAGCAGTTCTTC. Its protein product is CASSLSRVSNEQFF.

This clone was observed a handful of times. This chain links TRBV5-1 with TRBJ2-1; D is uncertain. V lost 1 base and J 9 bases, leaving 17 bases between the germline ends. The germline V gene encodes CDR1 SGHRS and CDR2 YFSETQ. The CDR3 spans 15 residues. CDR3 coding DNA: TGCGCCAGCAGCTTGTCGGCGGAGAGAGGCAGTGAGCAGTTCTTC. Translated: CASSLSAERGSEQFF.

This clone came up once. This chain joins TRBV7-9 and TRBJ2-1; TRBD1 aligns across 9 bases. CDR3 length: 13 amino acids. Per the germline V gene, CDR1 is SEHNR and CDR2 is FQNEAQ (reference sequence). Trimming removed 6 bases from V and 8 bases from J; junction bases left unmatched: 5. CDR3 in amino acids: CASSSRDRDEQFF. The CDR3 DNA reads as TGTGCCAGCAGTTCCCGGGACAGGGATGAGCAGTTCTTC.

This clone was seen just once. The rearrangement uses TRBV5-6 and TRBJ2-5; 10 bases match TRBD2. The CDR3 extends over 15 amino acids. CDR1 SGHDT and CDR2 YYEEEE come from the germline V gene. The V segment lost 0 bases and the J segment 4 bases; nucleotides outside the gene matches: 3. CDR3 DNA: TGTGCCAGCAGCTTGGTTCTAGCGGGAGCAGAGACCCAGTACTTC. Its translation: CASSLVLAGAETQYF.

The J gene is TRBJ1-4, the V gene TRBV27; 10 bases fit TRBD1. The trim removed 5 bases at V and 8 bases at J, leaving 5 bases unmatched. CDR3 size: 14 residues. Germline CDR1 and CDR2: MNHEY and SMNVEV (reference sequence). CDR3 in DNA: TGTGCCAGCAGTCCCCGGACAGGGGGGGAAAAACTGTTTTTT. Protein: CASSPRTGGEKLFF.

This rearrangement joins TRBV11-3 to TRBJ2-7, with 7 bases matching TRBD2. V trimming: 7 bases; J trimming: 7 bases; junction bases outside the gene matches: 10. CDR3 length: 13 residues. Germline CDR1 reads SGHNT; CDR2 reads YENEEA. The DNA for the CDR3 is TGTGCCAGCATGAATGCGGGGGAGGGGGAGCAGTACTTC. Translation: CASMNAGEGEQYF.

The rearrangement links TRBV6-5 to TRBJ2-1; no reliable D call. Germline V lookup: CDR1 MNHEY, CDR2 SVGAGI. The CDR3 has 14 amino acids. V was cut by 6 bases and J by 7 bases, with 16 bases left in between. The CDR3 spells CASSPSYSQNEQFF. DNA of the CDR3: TGTGCCAGCAGCCCTTCTTACAGTCAGAATGAGCAGTTCTTC.

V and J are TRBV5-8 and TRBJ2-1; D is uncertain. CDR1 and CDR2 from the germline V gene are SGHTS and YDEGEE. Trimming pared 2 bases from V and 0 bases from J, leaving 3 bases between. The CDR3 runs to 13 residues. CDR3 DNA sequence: TGTGCCAGCAGCTTCATCTCCTACAATGAGCAGTTCTTC. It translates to CASSFISYNEQFF.

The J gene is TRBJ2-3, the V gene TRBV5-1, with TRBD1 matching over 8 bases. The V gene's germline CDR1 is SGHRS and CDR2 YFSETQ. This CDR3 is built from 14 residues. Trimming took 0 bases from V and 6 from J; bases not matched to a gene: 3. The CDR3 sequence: CASSLVQGVDTQYF. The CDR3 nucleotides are TGCGCCAGCAGCTTGGTACAGGGGGTTGATACGCAGTATTTT.

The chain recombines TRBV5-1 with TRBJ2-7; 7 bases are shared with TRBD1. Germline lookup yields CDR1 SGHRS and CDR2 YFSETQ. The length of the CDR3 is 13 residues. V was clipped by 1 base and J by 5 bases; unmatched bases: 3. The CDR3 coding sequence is TGCGCCAGCAGCTTGAACAGGGGAGACGAGCAGTACTTC. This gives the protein CASSLNRGDEQYF.

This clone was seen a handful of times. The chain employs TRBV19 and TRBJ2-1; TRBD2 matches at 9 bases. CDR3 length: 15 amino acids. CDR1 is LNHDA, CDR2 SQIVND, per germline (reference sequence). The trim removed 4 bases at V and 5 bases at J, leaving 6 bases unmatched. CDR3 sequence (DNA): TGTGCCAGTAGTACCGTAGCGGGAGTCCACAATGAGCAGTTCTTC. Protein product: CASSTVAGVHNEQFF.

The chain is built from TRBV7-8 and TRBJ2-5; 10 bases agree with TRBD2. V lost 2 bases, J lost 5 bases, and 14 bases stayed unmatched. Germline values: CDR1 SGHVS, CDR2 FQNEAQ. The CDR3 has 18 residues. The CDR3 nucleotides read TGTGCCAGCAGCTTACCCGAGGAGCGGGGGGGCGCGGGTGAGACCCAGTACTTC. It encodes CASSLPEERGGAGETQYF.

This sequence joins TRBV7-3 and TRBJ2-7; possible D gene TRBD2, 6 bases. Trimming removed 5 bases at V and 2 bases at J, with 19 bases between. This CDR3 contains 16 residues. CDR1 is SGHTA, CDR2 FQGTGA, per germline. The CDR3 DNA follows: TGTGCCAGCAGCCACGGGGACTCTAGAGGGGCCTACGAGCAGTACTTC. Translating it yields CASSHGDSRGAYEQYF.

CDR3 coding DNA: TGTGCCAGCAGTCCCTTGGGACTAGCGGGCGGAGATACGCAGTATTTT. This gives the protein CASSPLGLAGGDTQYF. V usage is TRBV13 and J usage is TRBJ2-3, with 12 bases identical to TRBD2. Germline-derived CDR1 and CDR2 are PRHDT and FYEKMQ (reference sequence). This CDR3 region has 16 residues. Losses at the gene ends were 6 bases for V and 5 bases for J; bases not matched to a gene: 9. Supplemented by reference TRBV13 and TRBJ2-3, the full variable domain reads AAGVIQSPRHLIKEKRETATLKCYPIPRHDTVYWYQQGPGQDPQFLISFYEKMQSDKGSIPDRFSAQQFSDYHSELNMSSLELGDSALYFCASSPLGLAGGDTQYFGPGTRLTVL.

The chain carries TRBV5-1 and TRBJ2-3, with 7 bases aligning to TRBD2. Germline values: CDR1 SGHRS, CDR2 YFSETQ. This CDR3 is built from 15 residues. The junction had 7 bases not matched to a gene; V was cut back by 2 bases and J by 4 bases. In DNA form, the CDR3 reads TGCGCCAGCAGCTTCCAGCGGGGCAACCCAGATACGCAGTATTTT. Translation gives CASSFQRGNPDTQYF.

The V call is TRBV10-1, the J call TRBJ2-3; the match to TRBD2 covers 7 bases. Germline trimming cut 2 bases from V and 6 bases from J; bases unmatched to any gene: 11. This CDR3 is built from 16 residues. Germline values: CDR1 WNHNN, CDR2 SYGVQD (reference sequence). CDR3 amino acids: CASSEGVAGDGDTQYF. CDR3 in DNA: TGCGCCAGCAGTGAGGGGGTAGCGGGCGATGGGGATACGCAGTATTTT.

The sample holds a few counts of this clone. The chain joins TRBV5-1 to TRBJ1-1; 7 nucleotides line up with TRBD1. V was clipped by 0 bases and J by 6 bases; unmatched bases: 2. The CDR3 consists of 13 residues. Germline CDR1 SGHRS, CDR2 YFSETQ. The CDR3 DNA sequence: TGCGCCAGCAGCTTGGGACAGGGTTCTGAAGCTTTCTTT. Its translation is CASSLGQGSEAFF. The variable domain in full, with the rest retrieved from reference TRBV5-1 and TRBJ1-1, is KAGVTQTPRYLIKTRGQQVTLSCSPISGHRSVSWYQQTPGQGLQFLFEYFSETQRNKGNFPGRFSGRQFSNSRSEMNVSTLELGDSALYLCASSLGQGSEAFFGQGTRLTVV.

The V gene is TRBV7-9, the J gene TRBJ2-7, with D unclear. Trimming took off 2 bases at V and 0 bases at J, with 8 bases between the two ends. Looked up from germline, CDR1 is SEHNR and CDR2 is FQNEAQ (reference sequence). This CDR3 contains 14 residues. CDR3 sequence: CASSLSQNSYEQYF. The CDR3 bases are TGTGCCAGCAGCTTAAGTCAGAACTCCTACGAGCAGTACTTC.

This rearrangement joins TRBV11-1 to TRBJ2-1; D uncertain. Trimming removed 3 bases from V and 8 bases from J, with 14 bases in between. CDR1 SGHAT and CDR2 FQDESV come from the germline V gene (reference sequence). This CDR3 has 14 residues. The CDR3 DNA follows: TGTGCCAGCAGCTTCGGGTCCGGTACACATGAGCAGTTCTTC. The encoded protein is CASSFGSGTHEQFF.

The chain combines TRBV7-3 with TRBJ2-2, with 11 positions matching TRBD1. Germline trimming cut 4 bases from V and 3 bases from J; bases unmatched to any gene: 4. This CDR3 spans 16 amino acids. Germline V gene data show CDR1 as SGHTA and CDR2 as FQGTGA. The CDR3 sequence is CASSSWTGGDTGELFF. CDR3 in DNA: TGTGCCAGCAGCTCCTGGACAGGGGGCGACACCGGGGAGCTGTTTTTT.

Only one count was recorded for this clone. The CDR3 spells CASSENRGKFQETQYF. In DNA, the CDR3 is TGCGCCAGCAGTGAAAACAGGGGGAAATTCCAAGAGACCCAGTACTTC. J is TRBJ2-5 and V is TRBV10-1; 8 bases agree with TRBD1. Losses at the gene ends were 3 bases for V and 1 base for J; bases not matched to a gene: 7. The CDR3 is 16 amino acids. CDR1 and CDR2 from the germline V gene are WNHNN and SYGVQD (reference sequence).

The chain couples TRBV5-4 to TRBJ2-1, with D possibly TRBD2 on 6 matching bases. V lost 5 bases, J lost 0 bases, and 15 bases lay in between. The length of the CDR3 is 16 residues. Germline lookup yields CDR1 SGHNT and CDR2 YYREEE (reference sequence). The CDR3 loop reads CASSIPGLSSYNEQFF. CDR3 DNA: TGTGCCAGCAGTATTCCGGGACTTAGCTCCTACAATGAGCAGTTCTTC.

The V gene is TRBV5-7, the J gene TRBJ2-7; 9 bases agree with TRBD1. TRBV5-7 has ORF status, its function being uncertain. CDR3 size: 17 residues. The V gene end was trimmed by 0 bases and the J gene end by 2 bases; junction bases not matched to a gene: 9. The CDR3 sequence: CASSLGGGDRATYEQYF. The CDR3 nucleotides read TGTGCCAGCAGCTTGGGTGGGGGGGACAGGGCAACCTACGAGCAGTACTTC.

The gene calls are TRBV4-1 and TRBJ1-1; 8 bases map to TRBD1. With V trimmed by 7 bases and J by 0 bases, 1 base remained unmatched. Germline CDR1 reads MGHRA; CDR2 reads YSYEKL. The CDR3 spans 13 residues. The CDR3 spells CASTGGLNTEAFF. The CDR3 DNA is TGCGCCAGCACAGGGGGCTTGAACACTGAAGCTTTCTTT.